This is a list of T cell receptor beta chains from one sample in a study of identical twins. Each CDR3 protein gets one entry after TCRdb re-called the 5' RACE reads with MiXCR. The data contain 250,000 to 350,000 distinct CDR3 sequences, about 8.3% of them singletons. The data were also submitted as part of a second study, on yellow fever vaccine responses in identical twins.

Sequenced input: memory (CD45RO+) T cells sorted from blood. The receptors derive from a woman in her late teens or twenties in good health. CDR3s include the opening cysteine and the closing phenylalanine or tryptophan. The order of the fields is D gene, clone size, J gene, CDR3 length, V gene, CDR3 protein, CDR3 DNA. A D gene is named only where the DNA matches it firmly. Clone size is shown for a subset of rows, as once, few, many or a class of expanded clone.

d_gene: NA; abundance: few; j_gene: TRBJ2-3; len: 16; v_gene: TRBV24-1; CDR3aa: CATSPWDSGVTDTQYF; CDR3nt: TGTGCCACCAGTCCCTGGGACTCGGGGGTGACAGATACGCAGTATTTT
d_gene: TRBD1; abundance: NA; j_gene: TRBJ1-4; len: 13; v_gene: TRBV20-1; CDR3aa: CSGRGTEYEKLFF; CDR3nt: TGCAGTGGCCGAGGGACAGAATATGAAAAACTGTTTTTT
d_gene: NA; abundance: many; j_gene: TRBJ1-3; len: 14; v_gene: TRBV28; CDR3aa: CASNQGLNRNTIYF; CDR3nt: TGTGCCAGCAATCAGGGCTTAAACAGAAACACCATATATTTT
d_gene: NA; abundance: few; j_gene: TRBJ1-1; len: 14; v_gene: TRBV12-3/TRBV12-4; CDR3aa: CASSLLSGNTEAFF; CDR3nt: TGTGCCAGCAGTCTCCTCTCAGGCAACACTGAAGCTTTCTTT
d_gene: TRBD1; abundance: many; j_gene: TRBJ1-1; len: 15; v_gene: TRBV12-3/TRBV12-4; CDR3aa: CASSLSQGAGTEAFF; CDR3nt: TGTGCCAGCAGTTTATCTCAGGGGGCCGGCACTGAAGCTTTCTTT
d_gene: NA; abundance: many; j_gene: TRBJ2-1; len: 15; v_gene: TRBV25-1; CDR3aa: CASSAGRSSYNEQFF; CDR3nt: TGTGCCAGCAGTGCAGGCAGGAGCTCCTACAATGAGCAGTTCTTC
d_gene: NA; abundance: NA; j_gene: TRBJ2-2; len: 15; v_gene: TRBV6-1; CDR3aa: CASTIRDGMGGELFF; CDR3nt: TGTGCCAGCACCATTAGGGACGGGATGGGCGGGGAGCTGTTTTTT
d_gene: TRBD2; abundance: many; j_gene: TRBJ2-2; len: 17; v_gene: TRBV7-2; CDR3aa: CASSLLPGLPNTGELFF; CDR3nt: TGTGCCAGCAGCCTACTACCGGGACTACCGAACACCGGGGAGCTGTTTTTT
d_gene: NA; abundance: few; j_gene: TRBJ1-2; len: 16; v_gene: TRBV2; CDR3aa: CASRNNPGLPNYGYTF; CDR3nt: TGTGCCAGCAGAAATAATCCGGGACTGCCAAACTATGGCTACACCTTC
d_gene: NA; abundance: few; j_gene: TRBJ1-4; len: 15; v_gene: TRBV20-1; CDR3aa: CSARESRGLNEKLFF; CDR3nt: TGCAGTGCTAGAGAGTCCAGGGGCCTTAATGAAAAACTGTTTTTT